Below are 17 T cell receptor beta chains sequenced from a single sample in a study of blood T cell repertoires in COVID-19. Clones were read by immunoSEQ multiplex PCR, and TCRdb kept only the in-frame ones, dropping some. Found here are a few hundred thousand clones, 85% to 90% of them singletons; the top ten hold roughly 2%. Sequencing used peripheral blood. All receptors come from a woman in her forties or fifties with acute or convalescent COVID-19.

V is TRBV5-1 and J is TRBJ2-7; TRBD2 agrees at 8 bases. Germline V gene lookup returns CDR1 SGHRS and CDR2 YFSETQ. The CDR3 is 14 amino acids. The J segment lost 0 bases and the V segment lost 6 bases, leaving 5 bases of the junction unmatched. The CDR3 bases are TGCGCCAGCAAAATAGCGGGGAGCTCCTACGAGCAGTACTTC. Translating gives CASKIAGSSYEQYF.

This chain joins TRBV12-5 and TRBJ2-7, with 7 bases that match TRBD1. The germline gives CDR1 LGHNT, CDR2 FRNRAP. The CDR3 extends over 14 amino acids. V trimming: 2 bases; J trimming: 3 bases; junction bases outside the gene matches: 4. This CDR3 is CASGLSRDSYEQYF. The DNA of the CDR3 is TGTGCTAGTGGTTTGAGCAGGGACAGCTACGAGCAGTACTTC.

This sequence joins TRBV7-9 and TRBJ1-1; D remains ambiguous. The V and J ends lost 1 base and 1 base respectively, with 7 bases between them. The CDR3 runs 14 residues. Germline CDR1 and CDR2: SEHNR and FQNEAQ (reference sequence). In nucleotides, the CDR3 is TGTGCCAGCAGCTTAGACAACCCGAACACTGAAGCTTTCTTT. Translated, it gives CASSLDNPNTEAFF.

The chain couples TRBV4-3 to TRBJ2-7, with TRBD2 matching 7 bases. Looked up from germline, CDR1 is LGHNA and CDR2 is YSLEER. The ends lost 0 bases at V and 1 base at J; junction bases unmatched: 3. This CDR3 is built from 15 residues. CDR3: CASSQEGGLSYEQYF. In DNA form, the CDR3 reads TGCGCCAGCAGCCAAGAGGGGGGACTATCCTACGAGCAGTACTTC.

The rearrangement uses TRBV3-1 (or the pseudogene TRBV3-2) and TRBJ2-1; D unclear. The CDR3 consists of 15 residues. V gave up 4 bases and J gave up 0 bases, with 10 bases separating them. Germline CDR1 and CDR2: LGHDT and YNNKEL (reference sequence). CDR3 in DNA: TGTGCCAGCAGCCCCATCCCGAGCTCCTACAATGAGCAGTTCTTC. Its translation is CASSPIPSSYNEQFF.

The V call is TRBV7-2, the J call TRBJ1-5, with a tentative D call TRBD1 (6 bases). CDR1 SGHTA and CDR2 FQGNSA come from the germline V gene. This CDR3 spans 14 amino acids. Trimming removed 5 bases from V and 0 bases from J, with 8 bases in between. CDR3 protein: CASSRDTSNQPQHF. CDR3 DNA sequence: TGTGCCAGCAGCCGGGACACTAGCAATCAGCCCCAGCATTTT.

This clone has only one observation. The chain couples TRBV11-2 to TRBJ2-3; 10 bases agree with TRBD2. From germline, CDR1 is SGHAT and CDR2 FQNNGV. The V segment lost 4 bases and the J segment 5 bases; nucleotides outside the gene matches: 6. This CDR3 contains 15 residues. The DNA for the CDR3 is TGTGCCAGCAGCTCACAGCGGGGGGGCCGAGATACGCAGTATTTT. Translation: CASSSQRGGRDTQYF. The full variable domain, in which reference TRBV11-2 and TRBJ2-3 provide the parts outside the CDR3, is EAGVAQSPRYKIIEKRQSVAFWCNPISGHATLYWYQQILGQGPKLLIQFQNNGVVDDSQLPKDRFSAERLKGVDSTLKIQPAKLEDSAVYLCASSSQRGGRDTQYFGPGTRLTVL.

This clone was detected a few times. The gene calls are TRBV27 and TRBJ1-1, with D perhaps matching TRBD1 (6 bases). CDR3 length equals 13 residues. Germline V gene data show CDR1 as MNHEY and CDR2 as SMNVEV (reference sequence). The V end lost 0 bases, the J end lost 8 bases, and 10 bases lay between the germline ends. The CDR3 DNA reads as TGTGCCAGCAGTTTATCGTCTGACAGGGAAGCTTTCTTT. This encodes CASSLSSDREAFF.

CDR3 nucleotide sequence: TGCGCCAGCAGCCGGGATCCGAATGAAAAACTGTTTTTT. It translates to CASSRDPNEKLFF. The rearrangement joins TRBV5-1 to TRBJ1-4; D not resolved. Germline V lookup: CDR1 SGHRS, CDR2 YFSETQ. V gave up 4 bases and J gave up 5 bases, with 9 bases separating them. The CDR3 extends over 13 amino acids. The full variable domain, in which reference TRBV5-1 and TRBJ1-4 provide the parts outside the CDR3, is KAGVTQTPRYLIKTRGQQVTLSCSPISGHRSVSWYQQTPGQGLQFLFEYFSETQRNKGNFPGRFSGRQFSNSRSEMNVSTLELGDSALYLCASSRDPNEKLFFGSGTQLSVL.

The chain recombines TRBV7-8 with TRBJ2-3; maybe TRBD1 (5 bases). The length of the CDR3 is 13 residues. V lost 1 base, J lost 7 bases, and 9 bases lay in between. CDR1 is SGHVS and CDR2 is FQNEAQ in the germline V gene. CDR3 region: CASSLDRQYTQYF. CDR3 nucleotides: TGTGCCAGCAGCTTAGACAGGCAATATACGCAGTATTTT.

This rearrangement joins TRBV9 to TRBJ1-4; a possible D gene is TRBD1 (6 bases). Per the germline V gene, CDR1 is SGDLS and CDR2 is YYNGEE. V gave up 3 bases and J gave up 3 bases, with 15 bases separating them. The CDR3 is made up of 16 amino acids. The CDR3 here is CASSADRGASNEKLFF. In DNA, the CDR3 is TGTGCCAGCAGCGCCGACCGGGGGGCATCTAATGAAAAACTGTTTTTT.

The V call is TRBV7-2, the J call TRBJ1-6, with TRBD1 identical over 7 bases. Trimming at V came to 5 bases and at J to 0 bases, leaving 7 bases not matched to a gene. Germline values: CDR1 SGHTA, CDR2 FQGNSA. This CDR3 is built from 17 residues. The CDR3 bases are TGTGCCAGCAGCCCGGGACAGTTAAGCTCCTATAATTCACCCCTCCACTTT. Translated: CASSPGQLSSYNSPLHF.

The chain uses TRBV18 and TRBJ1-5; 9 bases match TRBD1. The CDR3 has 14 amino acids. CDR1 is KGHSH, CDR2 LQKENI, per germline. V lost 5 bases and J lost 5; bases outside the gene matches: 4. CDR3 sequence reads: CASSAGQGHQPQHF. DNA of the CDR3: TGTGCCAGCTCAGCCGGACAGGGGCATCAGCCCCAGCATTTT.

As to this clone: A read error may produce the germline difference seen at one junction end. The CDR3 sequence is CASSEDRVGNQPQHF. CDR3 DNA sequence: TGTGCCAGCAGCGAAGACAGGGTTGGCAATCAGCCCCAGCATTTT. The chain couples TRBV2 to TRBJ1-5; 7 bases are a match to TRBD1. The germline CDR1 and CDR2 sequences are SNHLY and FYNNEI. The CDR3 consists of 15 residues.

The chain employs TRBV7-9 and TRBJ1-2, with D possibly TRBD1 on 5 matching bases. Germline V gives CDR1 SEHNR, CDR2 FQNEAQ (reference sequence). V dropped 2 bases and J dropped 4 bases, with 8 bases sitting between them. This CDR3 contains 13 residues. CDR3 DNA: TGTGCCAGCAGCTTACCGACAGCCTATGGCTACACCTTC. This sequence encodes CASSLPTAYGYTF.

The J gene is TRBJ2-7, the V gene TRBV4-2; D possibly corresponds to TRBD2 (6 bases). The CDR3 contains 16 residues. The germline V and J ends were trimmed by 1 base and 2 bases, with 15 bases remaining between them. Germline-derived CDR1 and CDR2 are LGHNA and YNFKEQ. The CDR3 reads CASSQAASASTYEQYF. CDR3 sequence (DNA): TGTGCCAGCAGCCAAGCGGCTAGCGCATCGACCTACGAGCAGTACTTC.

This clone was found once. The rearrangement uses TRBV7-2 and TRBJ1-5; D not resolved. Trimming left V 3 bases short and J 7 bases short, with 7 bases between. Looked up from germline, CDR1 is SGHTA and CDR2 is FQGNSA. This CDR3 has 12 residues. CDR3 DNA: TGTGCCAGCAGCTTGCTGGCCCAGCCCCAGCATTTT. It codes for CASSLLAQPQHF.